These T cell receptor beta chains were read from a single sample in a study of shared clonotypes between healthy human individuals. The data were produced by immunoSEQ multiplex PCR, yet TCRdb's version contains in-frame clones alone and is incomplete. The profile shows over a million clones, around 95% of them singletons. The specimen was naive CD4+ T cells sorted from blood. The source is a man in his thirties or forties in good health. Each CDR3 is given with its conserved first and last residue. D genes are given only for firm matches. For some rows the clone size is stated as once, few or many, or as a class when expanded; others skip it.

V	J	D	size	CDR3	DNA
TRBV11-2	TRBJ2-7	NA	NA	CASSPQGGAAYEQYF	TGTGCCAGCAGCCCCCAGGGGGGGGCCGCCTACGAGCAGTACTTC
TRBV6-1	TRBJ1-5	NA	once	CASSARTVLRQPQHF	TGTGCCAGCAGTGCACGAACGGTTCTTCGGCAGCCCCAGCATTTT
TRBV28	TRBJ2-3	TRBD1	once	CASSVGTGITDTQYF	TGTGCCAGCAGTGTCGGGACAGGGATCACAGATACGCAGTATTTT
TRBV6-1	TRBJ2-5	NA	NA	CASRGGASLETQYF	TGTGCCAGCAGGGGGGGGGCAAGTCTAGAGACCCAGTACTTC
TRBV28	TRBJ2-1	TRBD2	NA	CASSPTGLAAYNEQFF	TGTGCCAGCAGTCCCACAGGACTAGCAGCCTACAATGAGCAGTTCTTC
TRBV18	TRBJ2-7	NA	NA	CASSPPSQKPYEQYF	TGTGCCAGCTCACCACCATCGCAGAAACCCTACGAGCAGTACTTC
TRBV5-6	TRBJ2-2	NA	NA	CASSLVRTALYANTGELFF	TGTGCCAGCAGCTTGGTTCGGACAGCCCTATACGCGAACACCGGGGAGCTGTTTTTT
TRBV29-1	TRBJ2-5	TRBD2	NA	CSVERERETQYF	TGCAGCGTTGAGCGGGAGCGGGAGACCCAGTACTTC
TRBV28	TRBJ2-7	NA	NA	CASGPYEQYF	TGTGCCAGCGGCCCCTACGAGCAGTACTTC
TRBV19	TRBJ2-7	NA	once	CASSINPDMRAYEQYF	TGTGCCAGTAGTATTAACCCGGACATGAGAGCCTACGAGCAGTACTTC
TRBV28	TRBJ1-2	NA	NA	CASSPAGSGYTF	TGTGCCAGCAGTCCCGCAGGGAGTGGCTACACCTTC
TRBV9	TRBJ2-3	TRBD2	NA	CASSVGISGNTDTQYF	TGTGCCAGCAGCGTAGGTATTAGCGGGAACACAGATACGCAGTATTTT
TRBV6-4	TRBJ2-2	NA	NA	CASRGNVQGNTGELFF	TGTGCCAGCCGCGGGAATGTTCAGGGGAACACCGGGGAGCTGTTTTTT
TRBV5-6	TRBJ2-7	NA	NA	CASSQDRYEQYF	TGTGCCAGCAGCCAGGACCGCTACGAGCAGTACTTC
TRBV6-5	TRBJ1-2	NA	NA	CASSYFGSSDGYTF	TGTGCCAGCAGTTACTTTGGCAGCAGCGATGGCTACACCTTC
TRBV7-9	TRBJ1-2	NA	once	CASSPRGGREWSGYTF	TGTGCCAGCAGCCCACGCGGGGGCAGGGAATGGAGTGGCTACACCTTC
TRBV5-1	TRBJ1-2	TRBD1	NA	CASSLDPPGTGFYGYTF	TGCGCCAGCAGCTTGGACCCGCCCGGGACAGGTTTTTATGGCTACACCTTC
TRBV15	TRBJ2-7	NA	NA	CATSSRGGTMLEQYF	TGTGCCACCAGCTCTCGGGGCGGGACAATGCTGGAGCAGTACTTC
TRBV29-1	TRBJ1-5	NA	NA	CSVGGSNQPQHF	TGCAGCGTTGGAGGAAGCAATCAGCCCCAGCATTTT
TRBV9	TRBJ2-5	NA	NA	CASSVAAGTETQYF	TGTGCCAGCAGCGTAGCGGCGGGAACAGAGACCCAGTACTTC
TRBV5-1	TRBJ1-2	NA	NA	CASSLDRVGYTF	TGCGCCAGCAGCTTGGACAGGGTCGGCTACACCTTC
TRBV2	TRBJ1-5	NA	once	CASSDNSNQPQHF	TGTGCCAGCAGTGACAATAGCAATCAGCCCCAGCATTTT
TRBV2	TRBJ2-1	TRBD2	NA	CASSEGLAGGYEQFF	TGTGCCAGCAGTGAAGGACTAGCGGGAGGGTATGAGCAGTTCTTC